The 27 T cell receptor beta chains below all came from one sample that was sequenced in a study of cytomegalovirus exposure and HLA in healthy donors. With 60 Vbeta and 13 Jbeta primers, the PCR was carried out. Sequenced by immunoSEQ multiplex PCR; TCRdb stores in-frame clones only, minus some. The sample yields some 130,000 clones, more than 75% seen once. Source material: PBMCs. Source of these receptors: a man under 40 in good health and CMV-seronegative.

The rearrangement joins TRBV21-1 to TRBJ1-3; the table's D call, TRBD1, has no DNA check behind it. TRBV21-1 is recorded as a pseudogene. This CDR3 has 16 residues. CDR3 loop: CASSKRTDDSGNTIYF. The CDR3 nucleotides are TGTGCCAGCAGCAAAAGAACAGATGACTCTGGAAACACCATATATTTT.

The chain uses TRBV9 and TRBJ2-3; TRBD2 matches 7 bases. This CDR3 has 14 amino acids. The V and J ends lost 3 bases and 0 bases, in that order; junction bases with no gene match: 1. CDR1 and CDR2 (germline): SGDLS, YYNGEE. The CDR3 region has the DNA TGTGCCAGCAGCGGGGGGGGTAGCACAGATACGCAGTATTTT. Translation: CASSGGGSTDTQYF.

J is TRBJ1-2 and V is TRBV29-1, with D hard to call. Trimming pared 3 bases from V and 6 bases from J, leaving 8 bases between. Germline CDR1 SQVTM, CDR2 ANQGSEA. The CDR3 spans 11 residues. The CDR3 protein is CSVEFQDGYTF. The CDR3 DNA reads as TGCAGCGTTGAGTTCCAGGATGGCTACACCTTC.

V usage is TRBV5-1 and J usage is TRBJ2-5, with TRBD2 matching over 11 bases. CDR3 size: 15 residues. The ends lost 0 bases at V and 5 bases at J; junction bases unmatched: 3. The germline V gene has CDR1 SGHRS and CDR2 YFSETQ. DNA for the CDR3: TGCGCCAGCAGCTTGGGGCTAGCGGGAGGTGAGACCCAGTACTTC. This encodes CASSLGLAGGETQYF.

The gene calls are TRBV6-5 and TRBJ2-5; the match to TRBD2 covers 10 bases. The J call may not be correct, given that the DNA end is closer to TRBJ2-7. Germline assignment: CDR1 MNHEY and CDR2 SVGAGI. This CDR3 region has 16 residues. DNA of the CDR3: TGTGCCAGCAGTTACTCCGGGACTAGCGTCTCCTACGAGCAGTACTTC. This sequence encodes CASSYSGTSVSYEQYF.

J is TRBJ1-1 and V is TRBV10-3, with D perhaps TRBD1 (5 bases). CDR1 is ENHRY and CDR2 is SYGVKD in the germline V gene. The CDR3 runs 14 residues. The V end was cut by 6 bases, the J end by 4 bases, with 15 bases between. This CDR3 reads CAISEQTGSTEAFF. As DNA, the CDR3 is TGTGCCATCAGCGAGCAAACAGGATCCACTGAAGCTTTCTTT.

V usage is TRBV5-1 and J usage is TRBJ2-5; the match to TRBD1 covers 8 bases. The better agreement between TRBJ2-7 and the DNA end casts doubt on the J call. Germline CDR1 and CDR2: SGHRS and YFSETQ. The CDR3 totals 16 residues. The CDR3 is CASSPTRTGTIYEQYF. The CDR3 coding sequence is TGCGCCAGCAGCCCGACCCGGACAGGGACCATCTACGAGCAGTACTTC.

CDR3 bases: TGTGCCAGCAGTTTAACCGCAGGGGGCAGGTACGAGCAGTACTTC. The encoded protein is CASSLTAGGRYEQYF. The chain uses TRBV28 and TRBJ2-7; 8 nucleotides line up with TRBD1. J was trimmed by 4 bases and V by 2 bases; bases with no gene match: 7. This CDR3 spans 15 amino acids. The V gene's germline CDR1 is MDHEN and CDR2 SYDVKM. The variable domain in full, with the rest retrieved from reference TRBV28 and TRBJ2-7, is DVKVTQSSRYLVKRTGEKVFLECVQDMDHENMFWYRQDPGLGLRLIYFSYDVKMKEKGDIPEGYSVSREKKERFSLILESASTNQTSMYLCASSLTAGGRYEQYFGPGTRLTVT.

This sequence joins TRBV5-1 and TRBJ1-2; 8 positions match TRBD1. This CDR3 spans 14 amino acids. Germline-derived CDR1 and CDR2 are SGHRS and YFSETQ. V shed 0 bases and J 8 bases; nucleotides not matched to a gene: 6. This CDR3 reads CASSLETGVEGYTF. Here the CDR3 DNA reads TGCGCCAGCAGCTTGGAGACAGGGGTTGAGGGCTACACCTTC.

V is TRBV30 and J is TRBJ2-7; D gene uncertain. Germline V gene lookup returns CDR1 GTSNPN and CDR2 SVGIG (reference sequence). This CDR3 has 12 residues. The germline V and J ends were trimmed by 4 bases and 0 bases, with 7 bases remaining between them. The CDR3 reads CAWTRSSYEQYF. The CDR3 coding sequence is TGTGCCTGGACCCGTAGCTCCTACGAGCAGTACTTC.

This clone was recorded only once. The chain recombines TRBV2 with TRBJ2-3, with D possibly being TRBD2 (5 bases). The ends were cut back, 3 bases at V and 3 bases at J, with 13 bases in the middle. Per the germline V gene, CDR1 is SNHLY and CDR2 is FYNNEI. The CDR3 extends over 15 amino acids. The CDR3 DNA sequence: TGTGCCAGCAGTGACAGAGGGAGTAGAACAGATACGCAGTATTTT. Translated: CASSDRGSRTDTQYF.

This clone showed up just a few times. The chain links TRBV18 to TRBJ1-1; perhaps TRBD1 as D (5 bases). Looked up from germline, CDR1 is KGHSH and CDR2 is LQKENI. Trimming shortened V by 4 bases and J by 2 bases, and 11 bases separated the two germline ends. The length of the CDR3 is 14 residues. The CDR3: CASSLQEGNTEAFF. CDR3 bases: TGTGCCAGCTCACTACAGGAGGGAAACACTGAAGCTTTCTTT.

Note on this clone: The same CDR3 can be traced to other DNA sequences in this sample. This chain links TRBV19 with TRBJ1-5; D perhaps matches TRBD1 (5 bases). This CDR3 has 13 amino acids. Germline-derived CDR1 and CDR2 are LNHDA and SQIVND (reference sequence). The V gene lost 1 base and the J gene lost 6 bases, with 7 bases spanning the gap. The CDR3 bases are TGTGCCAGTAGTATAGGGGGGGGTCAGCCCCAGCATTTT. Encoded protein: CASSIGGGQPQHF. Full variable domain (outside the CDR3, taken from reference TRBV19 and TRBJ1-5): DGGITQSPKYLFRKEGQNVTLSCEQNLNHDAMYWYRQDPGQGLRLIYYSQIVNDFQKGDIAEGYSVSREKKESFPLTVTSAQKNPTAFYLCASSIGGGQPQHFGDGTRLSIL.

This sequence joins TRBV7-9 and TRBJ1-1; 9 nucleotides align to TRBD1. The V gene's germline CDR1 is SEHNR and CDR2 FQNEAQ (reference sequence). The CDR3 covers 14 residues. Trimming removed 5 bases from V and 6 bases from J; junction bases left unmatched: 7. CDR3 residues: CASSPLGQGSEAFF. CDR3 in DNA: TGTGCCAGCAGCCCTTTGGGACAGGGCTCTGAAGCTTTCTTT.

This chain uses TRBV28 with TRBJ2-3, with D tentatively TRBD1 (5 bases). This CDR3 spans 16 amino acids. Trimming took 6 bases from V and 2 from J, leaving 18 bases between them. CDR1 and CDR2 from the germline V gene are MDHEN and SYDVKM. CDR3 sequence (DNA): TGTGCCAGCAGCACAAGACGGGCAGGGCACACAGATACGCAGTATTTT. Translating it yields CASSTRRAGHTDTQYF.

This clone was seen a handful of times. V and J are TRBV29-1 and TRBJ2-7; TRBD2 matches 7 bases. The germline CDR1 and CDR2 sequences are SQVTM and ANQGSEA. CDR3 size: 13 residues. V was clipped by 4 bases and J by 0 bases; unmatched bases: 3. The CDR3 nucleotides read TGCAGCGTTGTAGGCGGGAGCTCCTACGAGCAGTACTTC. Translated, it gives CSVVGGSSYEQYF.

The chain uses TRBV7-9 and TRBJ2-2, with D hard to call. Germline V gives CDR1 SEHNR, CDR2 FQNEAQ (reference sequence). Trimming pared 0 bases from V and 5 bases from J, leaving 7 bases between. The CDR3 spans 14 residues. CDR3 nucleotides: TGTGCCAGCAGCTTAGCCGTCCGGACCGGGGAGCTGTTTTTT. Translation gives CASSLAVRTGELFF. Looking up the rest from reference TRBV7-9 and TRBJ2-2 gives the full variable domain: DTGVSQNPRHKITKRGQNVTFRCDPISEHNRLYWYRQTLGQGPEFLTYFQNEAQLEKSRLLSDRFSAERPKGSFSTLEIQRTEQGDSAMYLCASSLAVRTGELFFGEGSRLTVL.

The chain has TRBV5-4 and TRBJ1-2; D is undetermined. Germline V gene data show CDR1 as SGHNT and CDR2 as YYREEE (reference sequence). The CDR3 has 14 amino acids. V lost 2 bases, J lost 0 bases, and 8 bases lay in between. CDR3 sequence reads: CASSLFGANYGYTF. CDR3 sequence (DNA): TGTGCCAGCAGCTTATTCGGTGCTAACTATGGCTACACCTTC.

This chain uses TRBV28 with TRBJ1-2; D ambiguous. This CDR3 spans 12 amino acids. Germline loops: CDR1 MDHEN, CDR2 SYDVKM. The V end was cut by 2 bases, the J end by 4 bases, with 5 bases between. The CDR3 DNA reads TGTGCCAGCAGTTTAGAGGGCTATGGCTACACCTTC. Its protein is CASSLEGYGYTF.

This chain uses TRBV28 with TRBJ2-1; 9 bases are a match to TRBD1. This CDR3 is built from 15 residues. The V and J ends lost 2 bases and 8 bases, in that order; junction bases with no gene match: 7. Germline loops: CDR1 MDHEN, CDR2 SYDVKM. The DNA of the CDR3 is TGTGCCAGCAGTTTAGGGGACCGGGACAGGGATGAGCAGTTCTTC. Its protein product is CASSLGDRDRDEQFF.

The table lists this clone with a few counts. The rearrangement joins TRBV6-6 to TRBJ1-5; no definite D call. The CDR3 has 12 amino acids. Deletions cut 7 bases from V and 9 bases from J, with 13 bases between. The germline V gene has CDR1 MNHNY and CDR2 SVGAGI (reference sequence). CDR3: CASTPAGRPQHF. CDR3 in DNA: TGTGCCAGCACTCCCGCAGGAAGGCCCCAGCATTTT.

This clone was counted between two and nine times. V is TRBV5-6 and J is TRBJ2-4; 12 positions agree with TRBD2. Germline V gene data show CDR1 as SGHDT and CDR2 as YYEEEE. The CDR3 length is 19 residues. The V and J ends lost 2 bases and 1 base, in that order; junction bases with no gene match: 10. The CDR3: CASSFFPRLAGVAKNIQYF. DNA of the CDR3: TGTGCCAGCAGCTTTTTCCCGCGACTAGCGGGAGTCGCCAAAAACATTCAGTACTTC.

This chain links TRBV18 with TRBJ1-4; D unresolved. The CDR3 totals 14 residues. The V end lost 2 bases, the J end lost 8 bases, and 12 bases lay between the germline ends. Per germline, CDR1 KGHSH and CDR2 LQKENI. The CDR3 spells CASSPRQVEEKLFF. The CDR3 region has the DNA TGTGCCAGCTCACCAAGGCAAGTGGAGGAAAAACTGTTTTTT.

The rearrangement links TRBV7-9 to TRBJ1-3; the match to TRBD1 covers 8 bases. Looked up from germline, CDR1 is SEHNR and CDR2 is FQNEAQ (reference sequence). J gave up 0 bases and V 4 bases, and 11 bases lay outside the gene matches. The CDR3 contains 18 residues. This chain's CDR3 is CASSSNRGADLSGNTIYF. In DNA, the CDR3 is TGTGCCAGCAGCTCCAACAGGGGGGCTGATCTCTCTGGAAACACCATATATTTT.

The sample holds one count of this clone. CDR3 in DNA: TGTGCCAGCAGCCGGGACACCAGCTCTGGAAACACCATATATTTT. Protein product: CASSRDTSSGNTIYF. The V call is TRBV28, the J call TRBJ1-3; tentatively, D is TRBD1 (6 bases). Per germline, CDR1 MDHEN and CDR2 SYDVKM. Trimming removed 6 bases at V and 0 bases at J, with 12 bases between. The CDR3 runs to 15 residues.

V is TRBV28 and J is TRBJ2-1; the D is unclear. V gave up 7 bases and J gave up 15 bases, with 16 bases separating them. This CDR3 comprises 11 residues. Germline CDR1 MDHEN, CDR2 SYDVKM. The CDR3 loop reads CASTWSRAAFF. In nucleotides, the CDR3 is TGTGCCAGCACGTGGAGTAGAGCTGCGTTCTTC.

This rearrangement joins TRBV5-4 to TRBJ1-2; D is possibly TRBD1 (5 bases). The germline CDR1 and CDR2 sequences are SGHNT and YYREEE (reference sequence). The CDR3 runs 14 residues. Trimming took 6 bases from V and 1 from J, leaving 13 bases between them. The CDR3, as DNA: TGTGCCAGCACCTATCGGGGGTATAACTATGGCTACACCTTC. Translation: CASTYRGYNYGYTF.